One and the same sample provided the 23 T cell receptor beta chains below, sequenced in a study of T cell changes during pregnancy in multiple sclerosis. The assay was immunoSEQ multiplex PCR, and TCRdb's table has in-frame clones only and misses some. The data hold tens of thousands of clones, with more than 85% observed a single time. Sequences were derived from peripheral blood, sampled in the first trimester of pregnancy. These receptors originate from a female donor with multiple sclerosis, enrolled in a pregnancy study.

In this sample, this clone turned up once. Here the CDR3 DNA reads TGTGCCAGCAGTTCACCTACTAGGGACAGGGGGTGGGAAGCTTTCTTT. The encoded protein is CASSSPTRDRGWEAFF. The chain recombines TRBV27 with TRBJ1-1; 11 bases line up with TRBD1. This CDR3 contains 16 residues. V lost 4 bases and J lost 8; bases outside the gene matches: 12. Germline lookup yields CDR1 MNHEY and CDR2 SMNVEV (reference sequence).

This sequence joins TRBV4-1 and TRBJ1-5; no firm D call. Germline CDR1 and CDR2: MGHRA and YSYEKL. Trimming pared 0 bases from V and 10 bases from J, leaving 16 bases between. This CDR3 is built from 15 residues. The CDR3 is CASSQEGAGNRPQHF. CDR3 coding DNA: TGCGCCAGCAGCCAAGAAGGAGCCGGCAATCGACCCCAGCATTTT.

The chain carries TRBV11-2 and TRBJ1-6; TRBD1 aligns across 7 bases. This CDR3 region has 13 residues. The J segment lost 10 bases and the V segment lost 6 bases, leaving 6 bases of the junction unmatched. Germline CDR1 SGHAT, CDR2 FQNNGV. CDR3 amino acids: CASSPGRGSPLHF. CDR3 nucleotide sequence: TGTGCCAGCAGTCCAGGCAGGGGGTCACCCCTCCACTTT.

The CDR3 loop reads CASSLDRGSSYEQYF. The CDR3 DNA follows: TGTGCCAGCAGCTTAGACAGGGGAAGCTCCTACGAGCAGTACTTC. V is TRBV7-2 and J is TRBJ2-7, with 7 nucleotides matching TRBD1. After removal of 1 base from V and 0 bases from J, the junction contained 3 bases not matched to a gene. The CDR3 consists of 15 residues. CDR1 and CDR2 from the germline V gene are SGHTA and FQGNSA. The full variable domain, completed using reference TRBV7-2 and TRBJ2-7, is GAGVSQSPSNKVTEKGKDVELRCDPISGHTALYWYRQSLGQGLEFLIYFQGNSAPDKSGLPSDRFSAERTGGSVSTLTIQRTQQEDSAVYLCASSLDRGSSYEQYFGPGTRLTVT.

The gene calls are TRBV7-3 and TRBJ1-1, with D perhaps matching TRBD1 (5 bases). Germline CDR1 is SGHTA and CDR2 is FQGTGA. The CDR3 totals 12 residues. Trimming took off 4 bases at V and 12 bases at J, with 15 bases between the two ends. CDR3 coding DNA: TGTGCCAGCAGCTCACCCCAGGGAAGGCCTTTCTTT. Residues: CASSSPQGRPFF.

The rearrangement joins TRBV7-3 to TRBJ2-5, with D possibly being TRBD1 (6 bases). CDR1 and CDR2 from the germline V gene are SGHTA and FQGTGA. The CDR3 length is 16 residues. Trimming shortened V by 5 bases and J by 5 bases, and 21 bases separated the two germline ends. DNA of the CDR3: TGTGCCAGCAGCCCCGGAAGGTCAGGGGTAGGGGAGACCCAGTACTTC. It encodes CASSPGRSGVGETQYF.

The chain couples TRBV30 to TRBJ1-5, with D possibly being TRBD1 (5 bases). CDR1 and CDR2 (germline): GTSNPN, SVGIG (reference sequence). CDR3 size: 13 residues. With 3 bases removed from V and 4 bases from J, the gap between germline ends came to 10 bases. CDR3 region: CAWSSRVNQPQHF. The CDR3 coding sequence is TGTGCCTGGAGCTCCAGGGTGAATCAGCCCCAGCATTTT.

The J gene is TRBJ2-7, the V gene TRBV11-2; TRBD1 matches at 8 bases. CDR3 size: 14 residues. The germline gives CDR1 SGHAT, CDR2 FQNNGV. Trimming cost V 6 bases and J 2 bases; bases outside gene matches: 6. The CDR3 nucleotides read TGTGCCAGCAGGAAAACAGGGGGGACCTACGAGCAGTACTTC. It specifies CASRKTGGTYEQYF.

The V call is TRBV6-5, the J call TRBJ1-2; D not resolved. Trimming took off 0 bases at V and 0 bases at J, with 8 bases between the two ends. The CDR3 contains 15 residues. The germline CDR1 and CDR2 sequences are MNHEY and SVGAGI. CDR3 nucleotide sequence: TGTGCCAGCAGTTACTCAGGGCGGGCTAACTATGGCTACACCTTC. It encodes CASSYSGRANYGYTF.

This chain connects TRBV6-6 to TRBJ1-2; a weak D match, TRBD1 (6 bases). Trimming took 5 bases from V and 2 from J, leaving 9 bases between them. CDR3 length: 13 amino acids. Per the germline V gene, CDR1 is MNHNY and CDR2 is SVGAGI (reference sequence). The chain's CDR3 is CASSPGTNYGYTF. The CDR3 DNA reads TGTGCCAGCAGTCCCGGGACAAACTATGGCTACACCTTC.

J is TRBJ1-2 and V is TRBV19, with 8 nucleotides matching TRBD1. The CDR3 is 17 residues long. V shed 5 bases and J 4 bases; nucleotides not matched to a gene: 15. Germline loops: CDR1 LNHDA, CDR2 SQIVND (reference sequence). This chain's CDR3 is CASSRGTGGFHRYGYTF. In DNA form, the CDR3 reads TGTGCCAGTAGTCGGGGGACAGGTGGATTCCACCGCTATGGCTACACCTTC.

The CDR3 protein is CASSGTSDQETQYF. The DNA for the CDR3 is TGTGCCAGCAGTGGGACTAGTGATCAAGAGACCCAGTACTTC. This chain links TRBV2 with TRBJ2-5; 7 bases line up with TRBD2. Unmatched junction bases numbered 4, after V lost 4 bases and J lost 2 bases. Germline CDR1 reads SNHLY; CDR2 reads FYNNEI. CDR3 size: 14 residues.

This clone was seen only a few times. The gene calls are TRBV29-1 and TRBJ1-3, with D possibly TRBD1 on 5 matching bases. Germline CDR1 and CDR2: SQVTM and ANQGSEA. V was shortened by 4 bases and J by 0 bases, with 10 bases between the two germline ends. This CDR3 has 14 amino acids. Written as DNA, the CDR3 is TGCAGCGTTGCTGAGGACATCTCTGGAAACACCATATATTTT. It yields the protein CSVAEDISGNTIYF.

In DNA form, the CDR3 reads TGTGCCAGCAGCGTAACCGGGACAGGGGTGCGCTACGAGCAGTACTTC. Translated: CASSVTGTGVRYEQYF. V is TRBV9 and J is TRBJ2-7; 10 nucleotides align to TRBD1. Trimming cost V 1 base and J 3 bases; bases outside gene matches: 7. This CDR3 comprises 16 residues. Germline CDR1 SGDLS, CDR2 YYNGEE.

This clone showed up just once. V is TRBV7-2 and J is TRBJ1-1; the D gene is possibly TRBD1 (5 bases). Trimming stripped 8 bases from V and 1 base from J, with 11 bases between. The germline V gene encodes CDR1 SGHTA and CDR2 FQGNSA. This CDR3 region has 13 residues. The CDR3 spells CASFKGQNTEAFF. The CDR3 DNA reads as TGTGCCAGCTTCAAAGGACAGAACACTGAAGCTTTCTTT. Full variable domain (rest looked up from reference TRBV7-2 and TRBJ1-1): GAGVSQSPSNKVTEKGKDVELRCDPISGHTALYWYRQSLGQGLEFLIYFQGNSAPDKSGLPSDRFSAERTGGSVSTLTIQRTQQEDSAVYLCASFKGQNTEAFFGQGTRLTVV.

This chain links TRBV7-3 with TRBJ2-2; 7 bases are a match to TRBD2. V trimming: 0 bases; J trimming: 5 bases; junction bases outside the gene matches: 6. Per germline, CDR1 SGHTA and CDR2 FQGTGA. This CDR3 has 16 residues. The CDR3 region is CASSLTPRGVTGELFF. As DNA, the CDR3 is TGTGCCAGCAGCTTAACCCCCCGGGGGGTGACCGGGGAGCTGTTTTTT.

J is TRBJ2-1 and V is TRBV7-3, with D possibly TRBD1 on 6 matching bases. Germline V CDR1 and CDR2: SGHTA, FQGTGA. The CDR3 extends over 14 amino acids. V dropped 4 bases and J dropped 6 bases, with 13 bases sitting between them. The CDR3 loop reads CASSSSEGVNEQFF. The CDR3 region has the DNA TGTGCCAGCAGCTCCTCCGAGGGGGTCAATGAGCAGTTCTTC.

The chain carries TRBV7-6 and TRBJ1-3, with D possibly being TRBD1 (6 bases). V lost 5 bases to trimming and J lost 4 bases, with 12 bases between them. The CDR3 runs 14 residues. From germline, CDR1 is SGHVS and CDR2 FNYEAQ. CDR3: CASSRGAGGNTIYF. The CDR3 DNA follows: TGTGCCAGCAGCCGGGGGGCGGGCGGAAACACCATATATTTT.

V gene TRBV19 combines with J gene TRBJ2-1; 10 bases map to TRBD2. V gave up 5 bases and J gave up 4 bases; unmatched junction bases: 8. In germline, CDR1 is LNHDA, CDR2 SQIVND (reference sequence). The CDR3 spans 16 residues. The CDR3 here is CASSSSLAGAYNEQFF. Written as DNA, the CDR3 is TGTGCCAGTAGTTCAAGCCTAGCGGGGGCTTACAATGAGCAGTTCTTC.

This clone was seen just once. The genes are TRBV30 and TRBJ2-1; D perhaps matches TRBD1 (6 bases). CDR3 length: 14 amino acids. V lost 8 bases to trimming and J lost 6 bases, with 20 bases between them. The germline CDR1 and CDR2 sequences are GTSNPN and SVGIG (reference sequence). The CDR3 DNA follows: TGTGCCCGGACCGGGGACATGGTAAGCAATGAGCAGTTCTTC. Amino acid sequence: CARTGDMVSNEQFF.

The V and J genes are TRBV27 and TRBJ2-7, with 9 bases that match TRBD1. CDR1 is MNHEY, CDR2 SMNVEV, per germline (reference sequence). V was clipped by 8 bases and J by 3 bases; unmatched bases: 11. This CDR3 is 15 amino acids long. Here the CDR3 reads CASSRVGTGIYEQYF. The CDR3 DNA sequence: TGTGCCAGCTCCCGTGTCGGGACAGGGATCTACGAGCAGTACTTC.

V gene TRBV5-4 combines with J gene TRBJ2-2; 9 bases map to TRBD1. V lost 4 bases to trimming and J lost 5 bases; unmatched junction nucleotides: 6. Germline-derived CDR1 and CDR2 are SGHNT and YYREEE (reference sequence). There are 15 residues in the CDR3. CDR3 nucleotides: TGTGCCAGCAGCCCTGACAGGGGGTCGACCGGGGAGCTGTTTTTT. It is translated as CASSPDRGSTGELFF.

The chain is built from TRBV25-1 and TRBJ1-2; 8 bases are a match to TRBD1. The CDR3 loop spans 16 amino acids. Germline lookup yields CDR1 MGHDK and CDR2 SYGVNS. The junction had 7 bases not matched to a gene; V was cut back by 1 base and J by 3 bases. The CDR3 bases are TGTGCCAGCAGTGAATGGGAAGCAGGGGGCTACTATGGCTACACCTTC. Amino acid sequence: CASSEWEAGGYYGYTF.